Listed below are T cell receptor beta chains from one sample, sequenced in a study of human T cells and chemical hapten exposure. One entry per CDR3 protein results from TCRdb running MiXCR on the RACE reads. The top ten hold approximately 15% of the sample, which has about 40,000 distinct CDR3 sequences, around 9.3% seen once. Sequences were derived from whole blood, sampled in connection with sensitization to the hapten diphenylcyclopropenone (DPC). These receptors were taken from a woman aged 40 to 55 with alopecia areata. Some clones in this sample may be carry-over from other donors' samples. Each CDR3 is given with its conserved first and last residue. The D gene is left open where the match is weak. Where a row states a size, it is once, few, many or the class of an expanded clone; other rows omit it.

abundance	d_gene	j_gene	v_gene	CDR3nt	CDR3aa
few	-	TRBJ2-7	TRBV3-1	TGTGCCAGCAGCCAAGATTCAACCGCGTGGGGTGAGCAGTACTTC	CASSQDSTAWGEQYF
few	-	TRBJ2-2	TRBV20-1	TGCAGTGCTAGAGCGGCCAGGGGTATGAACACCGGGGAGCTGTTTTTT	CSARAARGMNTGELFF
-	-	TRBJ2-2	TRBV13	TGTGCCAGCAGCCTAACTAGAATCGGGGAGCTGTTTTTT	CASSLTRIGELFF
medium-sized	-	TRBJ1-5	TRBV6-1	TGTGCCAGCAGTACTGACAGGTATAGCAATCAGCCCCAGCATTTT	CASSTDRYSNQPQHF
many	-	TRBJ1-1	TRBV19	TGTGCCAGTACCCTTGGCAGCGACAGACAGAACACTGAAGCTTTCTTT	CASTLGSDRQNTEAFF
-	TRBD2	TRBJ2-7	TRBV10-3	TGTGCCATCAGTGAAGGGACTAGCGGGTTGTACGAGCAGTACTTC	CAISEGTSGLYEQYF
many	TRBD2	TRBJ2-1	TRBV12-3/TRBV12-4	TGTGCCAGCAGTTTGGCGAGCGGGGTTCGTGAGCAGTTCTTC	CASSLASGVREQFF
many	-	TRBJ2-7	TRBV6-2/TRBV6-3	TGTGCCAGCAGTTTCGAGAGCTCCTACGAGCAGTACTTC	CASSFESSYEQYF
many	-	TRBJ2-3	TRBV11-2	TGTGCCAGCAGCTCCCTAGCTTCATCCACAGATACGCAGTATTTT	CASSSLASSTDTQYF
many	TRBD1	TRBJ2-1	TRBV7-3	TGTGCCAGCAGGTCCGGGACAGGGGCGAACAATGAGCAGTTCTTC	CASRSGTGANNEQFF
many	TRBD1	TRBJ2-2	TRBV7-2	TGTGCCAGCAGCCACCGACAGGGATTAACCGGGGAGCTGTTTTTT	CASSHRQGLTGELFF
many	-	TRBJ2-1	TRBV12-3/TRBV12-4	TGTGCCAGCACCCATAGGGATGGCGGGTATTACAATGAGCAGTTCTTC	CASTHRDGGYYNEQFF
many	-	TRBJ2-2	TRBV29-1	TGCAGCGCAACCCTTCGGGGGGCTGTCGGGGAGCTGTTTTTT	CSATLRGAVGELFF
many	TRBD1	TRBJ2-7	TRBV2	TGTGCCAGCAGTGCGGGGACAGGGATTTTGCAGTACTTC	CASSAGTGILQYF
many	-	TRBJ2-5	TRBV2	TGTGCCAGCAGTGTTTTCTCCAGAGAGACCCAGTACTTC	CASSVFSRETQYF
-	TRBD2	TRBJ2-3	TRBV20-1	TGCAGTGCTTCTTCCGGGACTAGATATTGGTATTTT	CSASSGTRYWYF
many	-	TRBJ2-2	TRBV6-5	TGTGCCAGCAGTTACTCGGGGTCCGGGGAGCTGTTTTTT	CASSYSGSGELFF
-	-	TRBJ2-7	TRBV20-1	TGCAGTGCTAGGCAGGCCTACGAGCAGTACTTC	CSARQAYEQYF
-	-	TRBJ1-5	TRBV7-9	TGTGCCAGCAGCCATCAGCCACCGGGACCATCCCGGTGGCATCAGCCCCAGCATTTT	CASSHQPPGPSRWHQPQHF
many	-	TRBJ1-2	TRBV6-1	TGTGCCAGCAGCACCCCGTGGGGTGGGGATAACTATGGCTACACCTTC	CASSTPWGGDNYGYTF
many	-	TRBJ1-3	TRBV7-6	TGTGCCAGCAGCCCTCAGCCACCACGGACTGGAAACACCATATATTTT	CASSPQPPRTGNTIYF
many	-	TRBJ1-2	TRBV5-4	TGTGCAGGGCGTACTAACTATGGCTACACCTTC	CAGRTNYGYTF
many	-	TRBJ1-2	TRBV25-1	TGTGCCAGCAGTTTTTCGGATAGCTATGGCTACACCTTC	CASSFSDSYGYTF
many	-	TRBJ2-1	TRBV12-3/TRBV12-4	TGTGCCAGCAGTCCGGGGGGCGGTGAGCAGTTCTTC	CASSPGGGEQFF
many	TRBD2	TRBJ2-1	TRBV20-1	TGCAGTGCTGAGGACGGGACTAGCGGGGACAATGAGCAGTTCTTC	CSAEDGTSGDNEQFF
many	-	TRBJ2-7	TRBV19	TGTGCCAGTACGCCGCGGGGGCGCTACGAGCAGTACTTC	CASTPRGRYEQYF
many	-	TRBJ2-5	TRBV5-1	TGCGCCAGCAGCTTGGCGGACGCGCTACAAGAGACCCAGTACTTC	CASSLADALQETQYF
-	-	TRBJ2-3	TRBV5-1	TGCGCCAGCAGCCTGGAAGTCCCTGGGACAGATACGCAGTATTTT	CASSLEVPGTDTQYF
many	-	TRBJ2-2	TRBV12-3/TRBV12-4	TGTGCCAGCAGTTTAGAAGGGGCCGTTATCACCGGGGAGCTGTTTTTT	CASSLEGAVITGELFF
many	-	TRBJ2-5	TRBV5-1	TGCGCCAGCAGCTCAGGTGGGGTGCAAGAGACCCAGTACTTC	CASSSGGVQETQYF
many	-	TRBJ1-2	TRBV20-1	TGCAGTCTCCTCCTCTCTTCCAAGCCGGGGGGCTACACCTTC	CSLLLSSKPGGYTF
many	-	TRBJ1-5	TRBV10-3	TGTGCCATCAGTGAAAACCGAGGAGGCGATCAGCCCCAGCATTTT	CAISENRGGDQPQHF
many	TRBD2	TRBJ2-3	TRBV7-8	TGTGCCAGCAGCTCGTTTCGGGCGGGGGTGACAGATACGCAGTATTTT	CASSSFRAGVTDTQYF
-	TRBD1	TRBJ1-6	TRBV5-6	TGTGCCAGCAGCCCCTACAGGGGAAGGGGGCATAATTCACCCCTCCACTTT	CASSPYRGRGHNSPLHF